The TCR beta chain under discussion was sequenced for a study of molecular identifiers for immune sequencing clone quantification. Study-wide findings and caveats: Clones carrying above 20 RNA copies accounted for over 97% of effector molecules, under 1% in naive cells.

The CDR3 is 15 residues long. Germline CDR1 is GTSNPN and CDR2 is SVGIG (reference sequence). Between the trimmed V and J ends, which lost 5 bases and 4 bases, there was a span of 20 bases. About this clonotype itself: The antigen remains undetermined.

Sorted naive CD8 T cells were those defined as CD8+CD4-CCR7+CD45RA+. Libraries of bulk TCR were made by previously described methods (with listed TCR primers). One entry per CDR3 protein results from TCRdb running MiXCR on the PCR reads. The table records approximately 680,000 distinct CDR3 sequences, around 25% of them present only once. This sequence joins TRBV30 and TRBJ1-1, with D possibly matching TRBD1 (5 bases). This sequence originates from a human donor in good health. Some libraries in this study had Jurkat cell RNA spiked in. The material sequenced was naive CD8+ T cells from blood, with Jurkat cell RNA spiked in. Subset in this sample: FACS-sorted CD8+CD4-CCR7+CD45RA+ naive T cells. The CDR3 loop reads CAWGPGPKDITEAFF. DNA of the CDR3: TGTGCCTGGGGTCCAGGGCCCAAGGACATCACTGAAGCTTTCTTT.